The 8 T cell receptor beta chains given below trace back to one sample, sequenced in a study of shared clonotypes between healthy human individuals. Sequencing was performed with immunoSEQ multiplex PCR; in TCRdb, only in-frame clones are kept and a portion is missing. The table shows fewer than 1 million clones, with about 96% occurring only once. CD45RO-negative, CCR7-positively selected cells formed the naive CD8 fraction, excluding terminally differentiated effector memory CD45RA+ cells. The specimen sequenced was naive CD8+ T cells sorted from blood. Receptors were obtained from a man aged 25-45 years in good health.

The V gene is TRBV9, the J gene TRBJ2-7; tentative D call: TRBD1 (5 bases). This CDR3 region has 15 residues. Trimming cost V 4 bases and J 4 bases, with 18 bases left between them. Looked up from germline, CDR1 is SGDLS and CDR2 is YYNGEE. In nucleotides, the CDR3 is TGTGCCAGCAGCCCTCAGACCACGACAGTGTACGAGCAGTACTTC. This translates into CASSPQTTTVYEQYF. The full variable domain, with the rest looked up from reference TRBV9 and TRBJ2-7, is DSGVTQTPKHLITATGQRVTLRCSPRSGDLSVYWYQQSLDQGLQFLIQYYNGEERAKGNILERFSAQQFPDLHSELNLSSLELGDSALYFCASSPQTTTVYEQYFGPGTRLTVT.

The rearrangement links TRBV9 to TRBJ2-1; 10 bases are shared with TRBD2. This CDR3 is 14 amino acids long. V was clipped by 1 base and J by 15 bases; unmatched bases: 10. Germline assignment: CDR1 SGDLS and CDR2 YYNGEE. The CDR3 DNA reads as TGTGCCAGCAGCGTAAATCTGAGCGGGAGGGGGCGGTTCTTC. Residues: CASSVNLSGRGRFF. The whole variable domain, remainder taken from reference TRBV9 and TRBJ2-1, is DSGVTQTPKHLITATGQRVTLRCSPRSGDLSVYWYQQSLDQGLQFLIQYYNGEERAKGNILERFSAQQFPDLHSELNLSSLELGDSALYFCASSVNLSGRGRFFGPGTRLTVL.

This chain links TRBV18 with TRBJ2-2; TRBD2 aligns across 9 bases. V shed 0 bases, J shed 3 bases, and the junction held 11 bases outside the gene matches. The CDR3 covers 19 residues. Per germline, CDR1 KGHSH and CDR2 LQKENI. CDR3 bases: TGTGCCAGCTCACCACCCTGGGCGGGAGGGCCACAGGACACCGGGGAGCTGTTTTTT. It codes for CASSPPWAGGPQDTGELFF.

The chain links TRBV6-5 to TRBJ1-1; D unclear. Trimming removed 7 bases from V and 9 bases from J, with 12 bases in between. Germline CDR1 is MNHEY and CDR2 is SVGAGI. The CDR3 has 11 amino acids. The CDR3 is CASKGPAQAFF. DNA for the CDR3: TGTGCCAGCAAAGGGCCCGCTCAAGCTTTCTTT.

The CDR3 region has the DNA TGTGCCAGCAGCGCCAAAGGACTAGAGGAGTTTTCGCGCGAGCAGTACTTC. Translated, it gives CASSAKGLEEFSREQYF. The V gene is TRBV7-2, the J gene TRBJ2-7; 7 positions agree with TRBD2. J was trimmed by 6 bases and V by 5 bases; bases with no gene match: 19. Germline V gene sequence: CDR1 SGHTA, CDR2 FQGNSA. The length of the CDR3 is 17 residues.

The DNA for the CDR3 is TGCGCCAGCAGCCAGCAACTAGCGGGAGCCTCCTACGAGCAGTACTTC. Its protein product is CASSQQLAGASYEQYF. The chain carries TRBV4-3 and TRBJ2-7, with TRBD2 matching over 11 bases. Trimming took 3 bases from V and 0 from J; bases not matched to a gene: 4. This CDR3 spans 16 amino acids. The V gene's germline CDR1 is LGHNA and CDR2 YSLEER.

The V and J genes are TRBV10-3 and TRBJ2-7, with D unresolved. The CDR3 runs to 11 residues. Germline assignment: CDR1 ENHRY and CDR2 SYGVKD. Trimming cost V 6 bases and J 6 bases, with 9 bases left between them. The CDR3 DNA reads as TGTGCCATCAGGATTATGGGCGAGCAGTACTTC. Translating it yields CAIRIMGEQYF.

The V call is TRBV29-1, the J call TRBJ2-7; perhaps TRBD1 as D (7 bases). CDR3 size: 19 residues. Germline V gene sequence: CDR1 SQVTM, CDR2 ANQGSEA. Between the trimmed V and J ends, which lost 8 bases and 2 bases, there was a span of 34 bases. CDR3 loop: CSTTMTIHHGGGETYEQYF. DNA of the CDR3: TGCAGCACCACGATGACTATTCACCACGGAGGGGGCGAAACCTACGAGCAGTACTTC.